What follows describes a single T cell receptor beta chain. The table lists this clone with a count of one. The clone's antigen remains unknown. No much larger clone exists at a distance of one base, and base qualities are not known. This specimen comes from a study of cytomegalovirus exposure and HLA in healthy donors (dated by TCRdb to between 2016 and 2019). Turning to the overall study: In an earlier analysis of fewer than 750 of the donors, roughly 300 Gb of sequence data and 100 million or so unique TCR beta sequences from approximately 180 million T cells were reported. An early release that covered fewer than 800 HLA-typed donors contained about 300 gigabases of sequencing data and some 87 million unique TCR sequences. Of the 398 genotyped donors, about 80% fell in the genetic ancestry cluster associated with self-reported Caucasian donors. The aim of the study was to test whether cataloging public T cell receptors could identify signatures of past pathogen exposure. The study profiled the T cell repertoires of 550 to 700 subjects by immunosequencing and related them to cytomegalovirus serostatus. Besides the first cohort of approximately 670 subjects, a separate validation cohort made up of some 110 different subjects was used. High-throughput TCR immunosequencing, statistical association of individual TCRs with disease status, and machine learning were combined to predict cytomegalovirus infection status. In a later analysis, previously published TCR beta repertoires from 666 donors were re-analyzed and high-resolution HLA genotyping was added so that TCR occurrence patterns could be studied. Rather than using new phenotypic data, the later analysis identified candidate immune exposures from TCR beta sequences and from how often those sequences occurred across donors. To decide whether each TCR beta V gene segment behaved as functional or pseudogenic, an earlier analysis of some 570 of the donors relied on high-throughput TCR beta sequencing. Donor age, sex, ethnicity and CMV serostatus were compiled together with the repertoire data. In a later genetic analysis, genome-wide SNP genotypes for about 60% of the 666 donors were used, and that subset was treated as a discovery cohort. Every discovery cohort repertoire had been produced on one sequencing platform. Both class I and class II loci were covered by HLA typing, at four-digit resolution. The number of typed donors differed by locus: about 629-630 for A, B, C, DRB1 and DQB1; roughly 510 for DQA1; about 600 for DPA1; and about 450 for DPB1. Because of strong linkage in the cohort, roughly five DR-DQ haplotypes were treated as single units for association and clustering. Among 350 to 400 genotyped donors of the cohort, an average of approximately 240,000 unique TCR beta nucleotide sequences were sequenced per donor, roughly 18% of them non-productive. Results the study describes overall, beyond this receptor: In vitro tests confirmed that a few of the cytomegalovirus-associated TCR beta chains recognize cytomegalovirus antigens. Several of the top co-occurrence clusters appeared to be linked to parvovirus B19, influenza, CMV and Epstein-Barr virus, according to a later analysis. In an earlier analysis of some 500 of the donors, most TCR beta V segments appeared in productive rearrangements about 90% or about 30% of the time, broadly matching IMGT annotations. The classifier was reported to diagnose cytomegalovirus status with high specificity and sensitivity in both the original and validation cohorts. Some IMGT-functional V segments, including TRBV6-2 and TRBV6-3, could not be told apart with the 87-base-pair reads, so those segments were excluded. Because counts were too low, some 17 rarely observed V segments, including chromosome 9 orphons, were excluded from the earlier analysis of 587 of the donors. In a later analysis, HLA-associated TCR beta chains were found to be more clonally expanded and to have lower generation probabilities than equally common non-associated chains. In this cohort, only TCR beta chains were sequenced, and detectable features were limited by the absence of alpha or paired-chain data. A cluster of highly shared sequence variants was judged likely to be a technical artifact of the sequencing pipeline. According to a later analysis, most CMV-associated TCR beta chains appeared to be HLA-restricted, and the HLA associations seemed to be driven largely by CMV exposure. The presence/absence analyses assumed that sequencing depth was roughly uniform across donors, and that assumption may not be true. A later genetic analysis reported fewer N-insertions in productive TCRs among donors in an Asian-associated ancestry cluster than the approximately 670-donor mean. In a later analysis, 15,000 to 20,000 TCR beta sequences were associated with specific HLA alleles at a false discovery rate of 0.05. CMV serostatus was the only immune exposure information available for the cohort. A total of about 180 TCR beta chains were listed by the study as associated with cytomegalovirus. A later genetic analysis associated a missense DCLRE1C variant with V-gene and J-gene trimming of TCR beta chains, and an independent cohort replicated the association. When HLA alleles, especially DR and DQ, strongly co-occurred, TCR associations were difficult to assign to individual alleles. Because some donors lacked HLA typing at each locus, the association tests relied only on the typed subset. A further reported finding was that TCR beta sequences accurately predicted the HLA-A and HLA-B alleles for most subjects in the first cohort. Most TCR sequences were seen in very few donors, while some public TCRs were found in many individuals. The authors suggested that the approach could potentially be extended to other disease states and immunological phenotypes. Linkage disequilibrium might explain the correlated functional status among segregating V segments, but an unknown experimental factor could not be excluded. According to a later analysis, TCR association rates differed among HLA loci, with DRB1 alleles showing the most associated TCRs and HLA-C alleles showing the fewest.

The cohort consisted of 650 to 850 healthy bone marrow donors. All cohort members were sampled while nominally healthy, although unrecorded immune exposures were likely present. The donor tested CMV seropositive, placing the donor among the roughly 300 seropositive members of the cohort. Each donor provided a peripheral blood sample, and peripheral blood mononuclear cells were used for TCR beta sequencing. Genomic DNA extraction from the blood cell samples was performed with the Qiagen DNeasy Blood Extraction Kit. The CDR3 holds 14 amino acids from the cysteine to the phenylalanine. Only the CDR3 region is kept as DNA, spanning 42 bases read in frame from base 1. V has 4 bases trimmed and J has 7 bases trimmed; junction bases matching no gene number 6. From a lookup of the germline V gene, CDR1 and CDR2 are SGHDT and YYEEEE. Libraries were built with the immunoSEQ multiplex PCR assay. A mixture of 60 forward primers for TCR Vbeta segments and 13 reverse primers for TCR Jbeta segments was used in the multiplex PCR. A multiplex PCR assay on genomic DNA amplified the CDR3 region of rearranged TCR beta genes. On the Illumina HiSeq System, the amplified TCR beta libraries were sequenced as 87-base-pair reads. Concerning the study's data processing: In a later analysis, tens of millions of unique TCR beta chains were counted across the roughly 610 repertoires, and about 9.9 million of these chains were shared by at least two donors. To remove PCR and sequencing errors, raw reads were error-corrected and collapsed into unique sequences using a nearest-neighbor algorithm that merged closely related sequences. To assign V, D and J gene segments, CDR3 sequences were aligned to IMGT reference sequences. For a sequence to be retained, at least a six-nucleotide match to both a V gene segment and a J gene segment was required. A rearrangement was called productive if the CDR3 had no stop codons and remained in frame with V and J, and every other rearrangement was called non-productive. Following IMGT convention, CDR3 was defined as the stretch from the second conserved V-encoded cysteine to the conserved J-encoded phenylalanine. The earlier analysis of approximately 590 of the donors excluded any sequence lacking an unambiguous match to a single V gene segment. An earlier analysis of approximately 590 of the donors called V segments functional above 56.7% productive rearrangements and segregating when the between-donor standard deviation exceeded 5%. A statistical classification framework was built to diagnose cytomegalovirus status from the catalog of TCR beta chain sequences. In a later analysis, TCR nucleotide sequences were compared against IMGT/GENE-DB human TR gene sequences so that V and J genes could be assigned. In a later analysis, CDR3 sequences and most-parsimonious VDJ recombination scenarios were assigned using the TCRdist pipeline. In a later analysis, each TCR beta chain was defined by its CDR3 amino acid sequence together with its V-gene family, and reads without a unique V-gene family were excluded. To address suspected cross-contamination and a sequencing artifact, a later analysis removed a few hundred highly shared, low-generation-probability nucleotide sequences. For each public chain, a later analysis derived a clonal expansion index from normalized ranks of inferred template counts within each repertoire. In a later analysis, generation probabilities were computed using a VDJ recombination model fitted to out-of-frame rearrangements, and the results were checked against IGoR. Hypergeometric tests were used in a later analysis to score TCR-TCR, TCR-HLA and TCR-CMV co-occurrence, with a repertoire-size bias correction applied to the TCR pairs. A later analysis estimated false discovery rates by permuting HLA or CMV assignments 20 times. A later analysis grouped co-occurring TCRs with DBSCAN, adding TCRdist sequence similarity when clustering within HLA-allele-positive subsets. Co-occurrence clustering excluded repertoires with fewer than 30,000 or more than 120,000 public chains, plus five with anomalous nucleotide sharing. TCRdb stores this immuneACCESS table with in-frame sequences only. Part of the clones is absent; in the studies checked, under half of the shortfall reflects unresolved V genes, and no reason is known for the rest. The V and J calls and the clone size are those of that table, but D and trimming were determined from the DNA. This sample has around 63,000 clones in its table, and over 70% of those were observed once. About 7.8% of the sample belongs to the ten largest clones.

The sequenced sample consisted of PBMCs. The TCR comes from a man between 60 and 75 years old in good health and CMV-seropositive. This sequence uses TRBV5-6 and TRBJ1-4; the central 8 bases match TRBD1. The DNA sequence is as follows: TGTGCCAGCAGCCTTCAGGGGGCGGTTGAAAAACTGTTTTTT. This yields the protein CASSLQGAVEKLFF.